These 29 T cell receptor beta chains share one sample of origin, sequenced in a study of T cells after posttransplantation cyclophosphamide. Repertoires were generated with immunoSEQ multiplex PCR, while TCRdb's copy carries only in-frame clones and drops some. The sample yields about 15,000 clones, roughly four fifths seen once. The sequencing input was memory CD4+ T cells sorted from PBMCs. The receptors here all came from a man aged 50-59 years in good health, CMV-negative, and a related stem cell transplant donor.

The gene calls are TRBV4-1 and TRBJ2-4, with TRBD1 as a possible D gene (5 bases). The V and J ends lost 4 bases and 4 bases respectively, with 14 bases between them. Germline V gene data show CDR1 as MGHRA and CDR2 as YSYEKL. The CDR3 loop spans 15 amino acids. CDR3 nucleotide sequence: TGCGCCAGCAGCCCCTTTGAGCAGGGAAAAAACATTCAGTACTTC. Translating it yields CASSPFEQGKNIQYF.

As for this clone: Mismatch with germline at one junction end may stem from a read error. Distinct nucleotide sequences in the sample also encode this CDR3. The CDR3 nucleotides are TGTGCCAGCAGCCCTTATGCGGCTAATTCCCCCCTCCACTTT. Protein sequence: CASSPYAANSPLHF. The V gene is TRBV7-2, the J gene TRBJ1-6; D is uncertain. The CDR3 covers 14 residues. CDR1 and CDR2 from the germline V gene are SGHTA and FQGNSA.

V gene TRBV11-2 combines with J gene TRBJ1-1; 7 bases align to TRBD1. The ends lost 2 bases at V and 1 base at J; junction bases unmatched: 1. The CDR3 is made up of 14 amino acids. The germline V gene has CDR1 SGHAT and CDR2 FQNNGV. The CDR3 sequence: CASSLRDRNTEAFF. As DNA, the CDR3 is TGTGCCAGCAGCTTAAGGGACAGGAACACTGAAGCTTTCTTT.

The V call is TRBV7-3, the J call TRBJ2-3; TRBD2 might be the D (6 bases). V was clipped by 4 bases and J by 1 base, with 9 bases between them. CDR1 SGHTA and CDR2 FQGTGA come from the germline V gene. The CDR3 totals 14 residues. As DNA, the CDR3 is TGTGCCAGCAGCTCGATAGCGGGCACAGATACGCAGTATTTT. Protein: CASSSIAGTDTQYF.

This clone was seen more than once but under ten times. The genes are TRBV9 and TRBJ1-2; D perhaps matches TRBD1 (6 bases). The V end lost 0 bases, the J end lost 3 bases, and 12 bases lay between the germline ends. The CDR3 is made up of 15 amino acids. The germline gives CDR1 SGDLS, CDR2 YYNGEE. CDR3 loop: CASSVAPGEYYGYTF. For the CDR3, the DNA is TGTGCCAGCAGCGTAGCCCCAGGGGAGTACTATGGCTACACCTTC.

This clone showed up just once. The chain is built from TRBV14 and TRBJ2-5; possibly TRBD1 for D (6 bases). V lost 4 bases, J lost 1 base, and 13 bases lay in between. This CDR3 contains 15 residues. Germline V lookup: CDR1 SGHDN, CDR2 FVKESK. The CDR3 region has the DNA TGTGCCAGCAGCCCCTCCTGGACAGTCCAAGAGACCCAGTACTTC. Translating gives CASSPSWTVQETQYF.

This clone was seen just once. This chain links TRBV14 with TRBJ2-5; 11 positions agree with TRBD2. The CDR3 is made up of 17 amino acids. Trimming cost V 4 bases and J 7 bases; bases outside gene matches: 14. The germline CDR1 and CDR2 sequences are SGHDN and FVKESK. For the CDR3, the DNA is TGTGCCAGCAGCCGCGGCACACTAGCGGGGGTCATGGGGACCCAGTACTTC. Its protein is CASSRGTLAGVMGTQYF.

The CDR3 DNA sequence: TGTGCCAGCAGCTCGTCAGGTGAAAACATTCAGTACTTC. Amino acid sequence: CASSSSGENIQYF. The chain couples TRBV7-9 to TRBJ2-4, with D unresolved. The CDR3 is 13 amino acids. V dropped 4 bases and J dropped 5 bases, with 9 bases sitting between them. Germline lookup yields CDR1 SEHNR and CDR2 FQNEAQ (reference sequence).

The rearrangement joins TRBV18 to TRBJ2-7; 7 positions agree with TRBD2. The CDR3 has 14 amino acids. With V trimmed by 4 bases and J by 4 bases, 7 bases remained unmatched. From germline, CDR1 is KGHSH and CDR2 LQKENI. The CDR3 DNA is TGTGCCAGCTCACAAGCGAGCGGGGAATACGAGCAGTACTTC. Residues: CASSQASGEYEQYF.

The V call is TRBV10-3, the J call TRBJ2-3; 7 nucleotides agree with TRBD2. Per germline, CDR1 ENHRY and CDR2 SYGVKD. This CDR3 spans 14 amino acids. Unmatched junction bases numbered 8, after V lost 8 bases and J lost 3 bases. CDR3 in DNA: TGTGCCATCGGAAGCGGGACGGGGACAGATACGCAGTATTTT. It is translated as CAIGSGTGTDTQYF.

The V gene is TRBV6-5, the J gene TRBJ1-6; D ambiguous. The V end was cut by 6 bases, the J end by 8 bases, with 17 bases between. This CDR3 has 15 residues. From germline, CDR1 is MNHEY and CDR2 SVGAGI. CDR3 sequence (DNA): TGTGCCAGCAGCCGTAATTGGGAGGGTTATTCACCCCTCCACTTT. This gives the protein CASSRNWEGYSPLHF.

The gene calls are TRBV11-3 and TRBJ2-7; 7 bases match TRBD1. V lost 5 bases to trimming and J lost 4 bases; unmatched junction nucleotides: 11. The CDR3 sequence is 15 residues long. In germline, CDR1 is SGHNT, CDR2 YENEEA. The CDR3 sequence is CASSPRSGTVYEQYF. The CDR3 DNA reads as TGTGCCAGCAGCCCCCGGTCCGGGACAGTGTACGAGCAGTACTTC.

J is TRBJ1-5 and V is TRBV28; D not resolved. Trimming stripped 1 base from V and 4 bases from J, with 5 bases between. CDR3 length equals 13 residues. Germline V lookup: CDR1 MDHEN, CDR2 SYDVKM. CDR3 in amino acids: CASSLSRNQPQHF. In DNA form, the CDR3 reads TGTGCCAGCAGTTTATCCAGGAATCAGCCCCAGCATTTT.

The chain carries TRBV4-1 and TRBJ1-3, with D hard to call. V was shortened by 3 bases and J by 2 bases, with 11 bases between the two germline ends. Germline V gene sequence: CDR1 MGHRA, CDR2 YSYEKL. The CDR3 sequence is 15 residues long. The CDR3 spells CASSHPREAGNTIYF. The CDR3 DNA follows: TGCGCCAGCAGCCACCCAAGGGAGGCTGGAAACACCATATATTTT.

J is TRBJ1-2 and V is TRBV21-1; TRBD1, the D gene given by the table, was not confirmed from the DNA. TRBV21-1 is a pseudogene locus. The CDR3 totals 14 residues. In nucleotides, the CDR3 is TGTGCCAGCAGCCCCGGGACAGGGGTCTATGGCTACACCTTC. It is translated as CASSPGTGVYGYTF.

The J gene is TRBJ1-2, the V gene TRBV7-9; D unresolved. V was shortened by 5 bases and J by 9 bases, with 16 bases between the two germline ends. The CDR3 length is 13 residues. The V gene's germline CDR1 is SEHNR and CDR2 FQNEAQ (reference sequence). CDR3 residues: CASSASTEHRYTF. CDR3 DNA: TGTGCCAGCAGCGCGTCAACCGAGCATCGCTACACCTTC. Looking up the rest from reference TRBV7-9 and TRBJ1-2 gives the full variable domain: DTGVSQNPRHKITKRGQNVTFRCDPISEHNRLYWYRQTLGQGPEFLTYFQNEAQLEKSRLLSDRFSAERPKGSFSTLEIQRTEQGDSAMYLCASSASTEHRYTFGSGTRLTVV.

This clone was seen only a few times. The chain employs TRBV5-1 and TRBJ2-1; a weak D match, TRBD2 (6 bases). The CDR3 runs 13 residues. Germline CDR1 SGHRS, CDR2 YFSETQ. V lost 0 bases and J 10 bases, leaving 11 bases between the germline ends. The chain's CDR3 is CASSLAGSSEQFF. Here the CDR3 DNA reads TGCGCCAGCAGCTTGGCCGGGAGCAGCGAGCAGTTCTTC.

The chain employs TRBV7-3 and TRBJ2-4, with TRBD2 identical over 11 bases. Losses at the gene ends were 5 bases for V and 6 bases for J; bases not matched to a gene: 6. The germline V gene encodes CDR1 SGHTA and CDR2 FQGTGA. The CDR3 sequence is 15 residues long. CDR3 coding DNA: TGTGCCAGCAGCCAAGAGGGACTAGCGGTAAACATTCAGTACTTC. Translated, it gives CASSQEGLAVNIQYF.

The chain is built from TRBV5-1 and TRBJ2-2; maybe TRBD2 (6 bases). The V end lost 1 base, the J end lost 4 bases, and 11 bases lay between the germline ends. This CDR3 is built from 15 residues. Per germline, CDR1 SGHRS and CDR2 YFSETQ. The CDR3, as DNA: TGCGCCAGCAGCTTGTCGGGAGTAGGCACCGGGGAGCTGTTTTTT. Encoded protein: CASSLSGVGTGELFF.

J is TRBJ2-5 and V is TRBV14, with TRBD2 identical over 11 bases. The CDR3 is 16 residues long. Germline V gene lookup returns CDR1 SGHDN and CDR2 FVKESK. V shed 1 base and J 4 bases; nucleotides not matched to a gene: 5. CDR3 nucleotides: TGTGCCAGCAGCCAAGGATATCTAGCGGGAGGAGAGACCCAGTACTTC. The encoded protein is CASSQGYLAGGETQYF. Drawing the rest from reference TRBV14 and TRBJ2-5, the complete variable domain is EAGVTQFPSHSVIEKGQTVTLRCDPISGHDNLYWYRRVMGKEIKFLLHFVKESKQDESGMPNNRFLAERTGGTYSTLKVQPAELEDSGVYFCASSQGYLAGGETQYFGPGTRLLVL.

This clone was recorded once. This sequence joins TRBV5-8 and TRBJ2-7, with TRBD2 matching over 11 bases. Looked up from germline, CDR1 is SGHTS and CDR2 is YDEGEE. J was trimmed by 4 bases and V by 0 bases; bases with no gene match: 6. There are 16 residues in the CDR3. Here the CDR3 DNA reads TGTGCCAGCAGCTTGGGGTTCTGGACTAGCGGGTACGAGCAGTACTTC. This codes for CASSLGFWTSGYEQYF.

The V call is TRBV18, the J call TRBJ2-3, with 9 nucleotides matching TRBD2. Germline V lookup: CDR1 KGHSH, CDR2 LQKENI. The CDR3 runs to 15 residues. After removal of 2 bases from V and 3 bases from J, the junction contained 3 bases not matched to a gene. DNA for the CDR3: TGTGCCAGCTCACCAATGCGGGAGGGAACAGATACGCAGTATTTT. Translated, it gives CASSPMREGTDTQYF.

This clone was observed once. The V call is TRBV20-1, the J call TRBJ2-7; unclear D gene. V dropped 4 bases and J dropped 4 bases, with 8 bases sitting between them. Germline CDR1 DFQATT, CDR2 SNEGSKA (reference sequence). The length of the CDR3 is 11 residues. The CDR3 DNA reads TGCAGTGCTAATCTAGGTTACGAGCAGTACTTC. Its translation is CSANLGYEQYF.

The CDR3 region is CASNPGTVYNEQFF. The DNA for the CDR3 is TGCGCCAGCAACCCCGGGACAGTCTACAATGAGCAGTTCTTC. This chain links TRBV5-1 with TRBJ2-1; TRBD1 agrees at 7 bases. V lost 6 bases, J lost 3 bases, and 6 bases stayed unmatched. Germline V gene sequence: CDR1 SGHRS, CDR2 YFSETQ. The CDR3 covers 14 residues.

This clone appeared a few times. The chain joins TRBV5-8 to TRBJ1-2, with 7 bases lining up with TRBD1. Germline-derived CDR1 and CDR2 are SGHTS and YDEGEE. The junction had 6 bases not matched to a gene; V was cut back by 4 bases and J by 0 bases. This CDR3 has 15 residues. As DNA, the CDR3 is TGTGCCAGCAGCAGGACAGGCTCAGCTAACTATGGCTACACCTTC. It is translated as CASSRTGSANYGYTF.

The chain is built from TRBV1 and TRBJ2-1; the table's D call, TRBD1, was not checked against the DNA. TRBV1 has pseudogene status. CDR3 length: 16 amino acids. CDR3 in amino acids: CTSSQARGARRYEQFF. CDR3 nucleotide sequence: TGCACCAGCAGCCAAGCCAGGGGGGCCCGTCGATATGAGCAGTTCTTC.

The V gene is TRBV5-1, the J gene TRBJ2-1; maybe TRBD2 (6 bases). The CDR3 length is 17 residues. V was clipped by 0 bases and J by 6 bases, with 19 bases between them. The germline V gene encodes CDR1 SGHRS and CDR2 YFSETQ. This CDR3 reads CASSLVLTGDGANEQFF. CDR3 DNA: TGCGCCAGCAGCTTGGTTCTGACGGGGGACGGCGCCAATGAGCAGTTCTTC.

The V and J genes are TRBV5-4 and TRBJ2-1, with 9 nucleotides matching TRBD2. The V and J ends lost 6 bases and 6 bases, in that order; junction bases with no gene match: 7. Per germline, CDR1 SGHNT and CDR2 YYREEE (reference sequence). The CDR3 consists of 14 residues. In nucleotides, the CDR3 is TGTGCCAGCAATGCGGGGGGGCCGGGCAATGAGCAGTTCTTC. Translated, it gives CASNAGGPGNEQFF. The full variable domain, completed using reference TRBV5-4 and TRBJ2-1, is ETGVTQSPTHLIKTRGQQVTLRCSSQSGHNTVSWYQQALGQGPQFIFQYYREEENGRGNFPPRFSGLQFPNYSSELNVNALELDDSALYLCASNAGGPGNEQFFGPGTRLTVL.

The chain carries TRBV7-7 and TRBJ1-1; no clear D gene. CDR3 size: 13 residues. The germline V and J ends were trimmed by 2 bases and 1 base, with 5 bases remaining between them. In germline, CDR1 is SSHAT, CDR2 FNYEAQ (reference sequence). CDR3 region: CASSLKQNTEAFF. The CDR3 DNA reads TGTGCCAGCAGCTTAAAACAGAACACTGAAGCTTTCTTT.